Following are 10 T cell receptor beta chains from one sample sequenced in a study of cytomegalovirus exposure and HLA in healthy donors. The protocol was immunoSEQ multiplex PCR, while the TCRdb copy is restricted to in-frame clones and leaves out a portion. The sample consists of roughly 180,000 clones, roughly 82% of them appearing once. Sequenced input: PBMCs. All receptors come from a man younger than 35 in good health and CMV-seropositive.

The CDR3 region is CASSELQGAEGYTF. The CDR3 bases are TGTGCCAGCAGTGAACTCCAGGGGGCGGAAGGCTACACCTTC. This chain connects TRBV2 to TRBJ1-2, with 8 bases that match TRBD1. The trim removed 2 bases at V and 8 bases at J, leaving 7 bases unmatched. From germline, CDR1 is SNHLY and CDR2 FYNNEI. CDR3 length equals 14 residues.

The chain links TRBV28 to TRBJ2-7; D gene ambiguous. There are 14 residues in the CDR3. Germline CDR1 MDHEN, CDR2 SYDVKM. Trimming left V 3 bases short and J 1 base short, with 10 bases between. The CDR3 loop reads CASSLADHSYEQYF. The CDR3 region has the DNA TGTGCCAGCAGTTTGGCCGATCATTCCTACGAGCAGTACTTC.

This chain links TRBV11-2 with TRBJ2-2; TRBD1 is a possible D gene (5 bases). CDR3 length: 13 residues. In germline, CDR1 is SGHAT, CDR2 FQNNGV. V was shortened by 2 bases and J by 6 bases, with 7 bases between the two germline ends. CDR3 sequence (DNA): TGTGCCAGCAGCTTAAGGGGCCCCGGGGAGCTGTTTTTT. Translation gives CASSLRGPGELFF.

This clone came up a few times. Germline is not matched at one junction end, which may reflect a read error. CDR3: CASKQGNSGYTF. CDR3 DNA sequence: TGTGCCAGCAAGCAGGGGAACTCTGGCTACACCTTC. The V gene is TRBV6-5, the J gene TRBJ1-2; a possible D gene is TRBD1 (6 bases). This CDR3 region has 12 residues. Germline V gives CDR1 MNHEY, CDR2 SVGAGI.

CDR3 sequence reads: CASMGQNYEQYF. In DNA form, the CDR3 reads TGTGCCAGCATGGGGCAGAACTACGAGCAGTACTTC. V gene TRBV6-6 combines with J gene TRBJ2-7, with TRBD1 as a possible D gene (5 bases). Trimming took off 7 bases at V and 3 bases at J, with 10 bases between the two ends. The CDR3 is 12 amino acids. The germline gives CDR1 MNHNY, CDR2 SVGAGI (reference sequence).

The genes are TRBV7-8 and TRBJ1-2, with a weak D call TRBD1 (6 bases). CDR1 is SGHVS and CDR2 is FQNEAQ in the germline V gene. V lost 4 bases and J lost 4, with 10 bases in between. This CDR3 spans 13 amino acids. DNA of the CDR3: TGTGCCAGCAGCTCCAGGGGCTTCTATGGCTACACCTTC. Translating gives CASSSRGFYGYTF.

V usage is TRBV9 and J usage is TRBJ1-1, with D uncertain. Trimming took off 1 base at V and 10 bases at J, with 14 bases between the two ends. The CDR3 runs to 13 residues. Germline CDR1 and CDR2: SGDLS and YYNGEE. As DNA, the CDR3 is TGTGCCAGCAGCGTAACATTGGAGGGAGGAGCTTTCTTT. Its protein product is CASSVTLEGGAFF.

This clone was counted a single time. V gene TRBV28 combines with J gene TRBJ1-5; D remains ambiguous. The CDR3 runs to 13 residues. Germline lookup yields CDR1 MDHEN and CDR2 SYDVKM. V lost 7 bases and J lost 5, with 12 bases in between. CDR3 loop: CASTLFPDQPQHF. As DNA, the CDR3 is TGTGCCAGCACTCTTTTTCCGGATCAGCCCCAGCATTTT.

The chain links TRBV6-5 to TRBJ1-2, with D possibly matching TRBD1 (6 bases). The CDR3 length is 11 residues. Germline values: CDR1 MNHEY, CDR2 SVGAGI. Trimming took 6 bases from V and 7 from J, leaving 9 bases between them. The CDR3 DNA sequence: TGTGCCAGCAGCCAGGGGCTTGGCTACACCTTC. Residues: CASSQGLGYTF.

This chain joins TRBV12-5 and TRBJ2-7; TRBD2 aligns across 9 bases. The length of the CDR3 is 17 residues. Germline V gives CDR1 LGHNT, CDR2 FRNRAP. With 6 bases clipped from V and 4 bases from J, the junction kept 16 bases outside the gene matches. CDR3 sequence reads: CASGPRTSDPSGYEQYF. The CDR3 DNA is TGTGCTAGTGGCCCCCGGACTAGCGACCCGAGCGGTTACGAGCAGTACTTC.